Presented here are 2 T cell receptor beta chains from one specimen sequenced in a study of OX40 agonist ivuxolimab in advanced cancers. The method was immunoSEQ multiplex PCR; TCRdb's version includes in-frame clones alone and lacks a portion of them. The table records about 76,000 clones, approximately 83% of them present only once. The sample in question was CD4+ or CD8+ T cells sorted from blood, obtained in a trial of the OX40 agonist ivuxolimab. The receptors stem from an adult with an advanced solid tumor such as melanoma, head and neck, liver or kidney cancer.

This sequence joins TRBV29-1 and TRBJ2-3; D may match TRBD1 or TRBD2 (6 bases each). Per the germline V gene, CDR1 is SQVTM and CDR2 is ANQGSEA. This CDR3 region has 13 residues. V was shortened by 5 bases and J by 1 base, with 10 bases between the two germline ends. The CDR3 sequence is CSVLRGGTDTQYF. As DNA, the CDR3 is TGCAGCGTTCTTAGGGGGGGCACAGATACGCAGTATTTT.

This clone was detected once. The chain links TRBV27 to TRBJ2-7, with TRBD2 identical over 7 bases. The CDR3 runs to 15 residues. V gave up 3 bases and J gave up 0 bases; unmatched junction bases: 5. Germline lookup yields CDR1 MNHEY and CDR2 SMNVEV (reference sequence). The CDR3 spells CASSFYSGLSYEQYF. The CDR3 DNA sequence: TGTGCCAGCAGTTTTTATAGCGGGCTCTCCTACGAGCAGTACTTC.